This T cell receptor (beta chain) was found in a study of shared clonotypes between healthy human individuals. Points from the study as a whole: It was observed that 5% to 6.5% of naive CD4 clonotypes were shared across a few donors.

V was clipped by 0 bases and J by 8 bases, with 16 bases between them. CDR1 LGHNA and CDR2 YSLEER come from the germline V gene. The CDR3 has 15 residues. Assay used: immunoSEQ multiplex PCR; TCRdb lists only in-frame clones, some missing. The table includes about 2 million clones, about 95% detected once. As concerns this clone: As yet, its antigen is unknown.

This TCR was sampled from a man in his late teens or twenties in good health. This sequence joins TRBV4-3 and TRBJ1-2, with D unresolved. The source material was naive CD4+ T cells sorted from blood. The subset here: CD45RA+ positively selected. The CDR3 region is CASSQEFRPGGGYTF. The CDR3 DNA reads as TGCGCCAGCAGCCAAGAGTTCCGTCCCGGTGGGGGCTACACCTTC.